The text below deals with one T cell receptor beta chain. This CDR3 has 15 amino acids. Trimming removed 1 base from V and 3 bases from J; junction bases left unmatched: 8. The germline V gene encodes CDR1 GTSNPN and CDR2 SVGIG (reference sequence). The data were obtained in a study of T cell responses to AZD1222 COVID-19 vaccine. TCRdb's copy holds only in-frame clones and misses some; the assay was immunoSEQ multiplex PCR. The repertoire includes some 110,000 clones, 85% to 90% of them detected once, and around 3.8% sits in the top ten. The receptor was derived from an adult who received the AZD1222 COVID-19 vaccine. The source material was peripheral blood, sampled 28 days after the second AZD1222 dose. The chain links TRBV30 to TRBJ1-2; 7 nucleotides match TRBD1. The CDR3 sequence: CAWSGKTGLDYGYTF. In DNA form, the CDR3 reads TGTGCCTGGAGTGGGAAGACAGGGTTGGACTATGGCTACACCTTC.